This TCR beta chain came from a study of a mutant IDH1 vaccine in newly diagnosed glioma (dated by TCRdb to the early 2020s). Looking at the study overall: Eight vaccinations were administered to patients in weeks 1, 3, 5, 7, 11, 15, 19 and 23, corresponding to visits V03 through V10. Prior to enrollment, standard therapy consisting of radiotherapy alone, temozolomide alone, or radiochemotherapy with temozolomide had been administered to patients, with the combination being received by most patients. Peripheral blood was collected at six visits: V03 (baseline), V05, V07, V10, V12 and V13. Longitudinal TCRB deep sequencing was performed for fewer than 30 treated patients wherever samples were available for exploratory analyses. Vaccination was initiated 4-6 weeks after radiotherapy alone, or concurrently with temozolomide cycles in the chemotherapy-containing groups. Of the 30 to 35 treated patients, approximately 62% were male and roughly 38% were female, and a mean age of approximately 40 years was recorded.

This specimen's time point label, per the study, means: week 23, last vaccination. A 20-mer mutant IDH1 peptide at 300 micrograms in Montanide made up each vaccine dose, which was injected subcutaneously together with topical imiquimod. All donors had newly diagnosed IDH1-mutant astrocytomas of WHO grade 3 or 4 that showed loss of nuclear ATRX. The samples were drawn from NOA16, a multicentre, single-arm, open-label phase I trial in Germany that tested a mutant IDH1 peptide vaccine in humans for the first time. The DNeasy Blood and Tissue Kit was used to extract genomic DNA from EDTA blood for TCRB sequencing. As for this clone: Its cognate antigen has yet to be identified. Base qualities are missing; no much larger clone stands one base away.

V lost 4 bases and J lost 0 bases; the stretch between them is 13 bases long. The cysteine opens and the phenylalanine closes a CDR3 of 15 amino acids. The kept DNA is CDR3 alone, 45 bases in frame from the first base. According to the germline V gene (reference sequence), CDR1 reads GTSNPN and CDR2 reads SVGIG. General findings and caveats noted by the study authors: Changes in the top peripheral T cell clonotypes picked up by TCRB sequencing did not appear to be linked to pseudoprogression. The authors noted that analyses of patient blood samples could not be reproduced because of sample limitations. Selection of PBMC samples for TCRB deep sequencing was based on availability. Vaccine-induced immune responses across multiple MHC alleles were detected in 90% to 95% of patients.

The protocol used for the library was the immunoSEQ multiplex PCR assay. Following the manufacturer's protocol, the hsTCRB Kit was used to amplify rearranged TCR beta chain sequences. Sequencing of TCRB libraries was carried out on an Illumina MiSeq. In the source study's methods: Demultiplexing, trimming and gene mapping were performed with the kit vendor's proprietary platform. TCRdb re-hosts the immuneACCESS table, in-frame sequences only. Its copies lack some clones; in the studies checked, an unresolved V gene accounts for under half of them, and the cause for the rest is not known. V and J calls and clone size are those listed in that table; D and trimming were worked out from the DNA. The sample table holds 26,000 or so clones, of which roughly 80% were seen once. In total, the top ten clones hold about a sixth of the sample.

This material consisted of PBMCs, taken from a glioma patient whose treatment included an IDH1 peptide vaccine. This TCR was recovered from a young woman with glioma. The chain is made from TRBV30 and TRBJ1-3; no D gene is confidently identified. CDR3 sequence: CAWTRDASSGNTIYF. The DNA reads TGTGCCTGGACGCGCGACGCCAGCTCTGGAAACACCATATATTTT.